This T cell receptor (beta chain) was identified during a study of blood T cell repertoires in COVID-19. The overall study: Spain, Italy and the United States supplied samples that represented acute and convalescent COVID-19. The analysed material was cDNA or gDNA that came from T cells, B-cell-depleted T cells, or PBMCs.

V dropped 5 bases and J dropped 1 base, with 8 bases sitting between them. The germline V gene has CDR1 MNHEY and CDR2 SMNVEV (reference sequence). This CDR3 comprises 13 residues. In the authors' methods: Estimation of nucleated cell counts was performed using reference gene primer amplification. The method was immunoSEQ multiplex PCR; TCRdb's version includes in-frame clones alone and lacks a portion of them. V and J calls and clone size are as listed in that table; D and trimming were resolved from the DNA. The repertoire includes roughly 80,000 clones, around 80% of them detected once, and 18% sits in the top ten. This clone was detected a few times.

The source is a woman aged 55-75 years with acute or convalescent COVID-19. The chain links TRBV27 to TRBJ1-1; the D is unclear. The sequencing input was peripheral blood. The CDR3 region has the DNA TGTGCCAGCAGTGACCAGGAGAACACTGAAGCTTTCTTT. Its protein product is CASSDQENTEAFF.